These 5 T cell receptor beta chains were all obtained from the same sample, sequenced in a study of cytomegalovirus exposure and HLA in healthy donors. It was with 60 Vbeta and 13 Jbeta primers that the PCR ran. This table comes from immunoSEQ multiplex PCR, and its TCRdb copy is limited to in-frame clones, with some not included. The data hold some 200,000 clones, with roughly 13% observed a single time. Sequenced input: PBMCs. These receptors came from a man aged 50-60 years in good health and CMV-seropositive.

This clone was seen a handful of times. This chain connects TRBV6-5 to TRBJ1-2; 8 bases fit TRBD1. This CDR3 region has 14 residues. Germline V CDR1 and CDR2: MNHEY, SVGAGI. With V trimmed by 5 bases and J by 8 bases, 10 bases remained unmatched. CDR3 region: CASSPRQGLGGYTF. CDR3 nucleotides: TGTGCCAGCAGTCCACGACAGGGGCTGGGGGGCTACACCTTC.

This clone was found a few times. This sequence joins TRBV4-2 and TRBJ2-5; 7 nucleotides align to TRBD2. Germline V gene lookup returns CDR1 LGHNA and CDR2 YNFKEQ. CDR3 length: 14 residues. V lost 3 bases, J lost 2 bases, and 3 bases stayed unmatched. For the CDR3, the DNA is TGTGCCAGCAGCCAGGGGGACTATCAAGAGACCCAGTACTTC. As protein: CASSQGDYQETQYF.

CDR3 DNA: TGTGCCAGCAGCCCGGGAGTCACCGACTATGGCTACACCTTC. It encodes CASSPGVTDYGYTF. The V call is TRBV5-5, the J call TRBJ1-2; D gene ambiguous. From germline, CDR1 is SGHKS and CDR2 YYEKEE (reference sequence). This CDR3 spans 14 amino acids. V was clipped by 4 bases and J by 3 bases, with 13 bases between them.

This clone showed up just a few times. In DNA form, the CDR3 reads TGCGCCAGCAGCTTCTTTATTGGTCAGGATCTACATGGCTACACCTTC. Protein sequence: CASSFFIGQDLHGYTF. The rearrangement joins TRBV5-1 to TRBJ1-2, with D unclear. The CDR3 covers 16 residues. The germline V gene has CDR1 SGHRS and CDR2 YFSETQ. The V gene lost 2 bases and the J gene lost 6 bases, with 20 bases spanning the gap.

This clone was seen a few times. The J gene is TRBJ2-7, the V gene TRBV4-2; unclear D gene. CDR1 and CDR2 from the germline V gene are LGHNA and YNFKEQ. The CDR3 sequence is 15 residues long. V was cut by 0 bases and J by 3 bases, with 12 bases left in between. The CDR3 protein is CASSQEVAELYEQYF. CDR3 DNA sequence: TGTGCCAGCAGCCAAGAGGTGGCGGAGCTCTACGAGCAGTACTTC.